The T cell receptor beta chain under discussion was sequenced for a study of T cells in Graves' hyperthyroidism and ophthalmopathy. This clonotype was seen just once. Amplification of TCR beta CDR3 regions was performed using RNA transcripts as template. Initially, a first-round RT-PCR of the TCR CDR3 employed the HTBI primer set. TCRdb recomputed calls from the multiplex PCR reads with MiXCR, one row per CDR3 protein. The sample yields about 640,000 distinct CDR3 sequences, around 21% seen once. CDR3 size: 14 residues. The V gene's germline CDR1 is MDHEN and CDR2 SYDVKM. Trimming cost V 5 bases and J 4 bases, with 13 bases left between them. Disease lasting under 3 months, a NOSPECS grade of at least 4, and a Clinical Activity Score of at least 3 were features of the ophthalmopathy patients. The diagnostic basis comprised clinical symptoms, serum thyroxine and TRAb, thyroid ultrasound and orbital computed tomography.

This receptor was identified in a man in his thirties or forties with Graves' ophthalmopathy. The V call is TRBV28, the J call TRBJ2-3; D is perhaps TRBD2 (6 bases). Sequenced sample: blood. CDR3 coding DNA: TGTGCCAGCAGTCCCACCGGGGGTCCAGATACGCAGTATTTT. It is translated as CASSPTGGPDTQYF.